This T cell receptor beta chain was identified in a study of blood T cell repertoires in COVID-19. In the source study's methods: For nucleated cells, counts were estimated from reference gene primer amplification. The method was immunoSEQ multiplex PCR; TCRdb's version includes in-frame clones alone and lacks a portion of them. V, J and clone size are those of that table, while D and trimming were read from the DNA. The data show about 91,000 clones, with almost 90% seen just once and about 8% held by the top ten. The clonotype was recovered from a woman in her seventies with acute or convalescent COVID-19. Material: peripheral blood.

In DNA form, the CDR3 reads TGTGCCAGCAGTTGGACACAGCTGAACACTGAAGCTTTCTTT. Its protein is CASSWTQLNTEAFF. This chain links TRBV6-5 with TRBJ1-1, with D perhaps TRBD1 (5 bases). Trimming pared 4 bases from V and 0 bases from J, leaving 9 bases between. Germline loops: CDR1 MNHEY, CDR2 SVGAGI. The CDR3 has 14 amino acids.